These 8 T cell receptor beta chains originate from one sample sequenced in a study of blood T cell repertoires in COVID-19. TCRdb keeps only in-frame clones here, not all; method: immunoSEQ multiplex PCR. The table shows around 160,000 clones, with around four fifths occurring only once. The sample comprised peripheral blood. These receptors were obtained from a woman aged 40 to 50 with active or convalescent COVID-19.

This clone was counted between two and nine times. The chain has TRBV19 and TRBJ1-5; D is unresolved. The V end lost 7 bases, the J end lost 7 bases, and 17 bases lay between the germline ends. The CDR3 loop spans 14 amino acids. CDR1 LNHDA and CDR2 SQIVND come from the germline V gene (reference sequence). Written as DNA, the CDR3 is TGTGCCAGTATCCTTTCGGGTCTTAGCCAGCCCCAGCATTTT. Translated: CASILSGLSQPQHF.

The CDR3 DNA reads TGTGCCAGCAGCTTAGAGGCTACTAGCGGCTCCTACGAGCAGTACTTC. It yields the protein CASSLEATSGSYEQYF. This chain joins TRBV7-2 and TRBJ2-7; 8 bases agree with TRBD2. This CDR3 has 16 residues. Germline assignment: CDR1 SGHTA and CDR2 FQGNSA. Trimming removed 1 base from V and 0 bases from J; junction bases left unmatched: 5.

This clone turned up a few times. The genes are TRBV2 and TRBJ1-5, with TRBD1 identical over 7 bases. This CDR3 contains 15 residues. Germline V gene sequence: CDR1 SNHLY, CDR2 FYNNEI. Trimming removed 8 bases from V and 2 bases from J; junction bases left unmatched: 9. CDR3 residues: CASGDRQGGNQPQHF. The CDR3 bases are TGTGCCAGCGGGGACCGACAGGGAGGCAATCAGCCCCAGCATTTT.

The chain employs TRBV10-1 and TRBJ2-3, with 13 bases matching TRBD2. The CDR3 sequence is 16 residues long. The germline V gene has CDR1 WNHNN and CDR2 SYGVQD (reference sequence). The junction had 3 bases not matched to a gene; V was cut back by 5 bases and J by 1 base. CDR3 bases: TGCGCCAGCAGTTCCGGACTAGCGGGGGGCACAGATACGCAGTATTTT. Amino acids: CASSSGLAGGTDTQYF.

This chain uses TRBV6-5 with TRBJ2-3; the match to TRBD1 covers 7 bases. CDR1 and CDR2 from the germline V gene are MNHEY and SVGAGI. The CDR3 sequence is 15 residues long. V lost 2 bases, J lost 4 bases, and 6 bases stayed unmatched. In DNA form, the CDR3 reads TGTGCCAGCAGTTACAGACAGGGTAGCGCAGATACGCAGTATTTT. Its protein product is CASSYRQGSADTQYF.

CDR3 sequence: CACHRGTNEKLFF. As DNA, the CDR3 is TGTGCCTGCCACCGGGGAACTAATGAAAAACTGTTTTTT. The rearrangement joins TRBV30 to TRBJ1-4; D remains ambiguous. The ends were cut back, 6 bases at V and 1 base at J, with 9 bases in the middle. The CDR3 contains 13 residues. Germline values: CDR1 GTSNPN, CDR2 SVGIG (reference sequence).

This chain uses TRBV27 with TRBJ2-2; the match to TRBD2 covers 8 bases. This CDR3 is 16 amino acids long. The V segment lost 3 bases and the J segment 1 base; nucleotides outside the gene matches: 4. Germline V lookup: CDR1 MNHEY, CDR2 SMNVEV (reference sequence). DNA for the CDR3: TGTGCCAGCAGTTTCGGGCTAGCGGGGAACACCGGGGAGCTGTTTTTT. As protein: CASSFGLAGNTGELFF.

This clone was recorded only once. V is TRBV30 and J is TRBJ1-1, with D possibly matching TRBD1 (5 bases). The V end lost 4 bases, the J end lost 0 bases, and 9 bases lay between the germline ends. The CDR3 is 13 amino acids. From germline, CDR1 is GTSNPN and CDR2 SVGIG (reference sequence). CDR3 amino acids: CAWKQAMNTEAFF. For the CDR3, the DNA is TGTGCCTGGAAACAGGCTATGAACACTGAAGCTTTCTTT.